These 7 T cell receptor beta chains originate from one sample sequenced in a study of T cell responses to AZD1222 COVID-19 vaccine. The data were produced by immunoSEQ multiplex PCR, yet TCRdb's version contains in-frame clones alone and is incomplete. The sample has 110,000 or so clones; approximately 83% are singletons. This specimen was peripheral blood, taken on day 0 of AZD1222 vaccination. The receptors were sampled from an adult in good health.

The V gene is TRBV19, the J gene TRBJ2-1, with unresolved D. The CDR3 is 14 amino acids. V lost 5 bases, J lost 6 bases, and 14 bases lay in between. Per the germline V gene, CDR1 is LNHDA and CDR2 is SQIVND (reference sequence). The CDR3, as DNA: TGTGCCAGTAGTCCGGGTCACGGCGGCAATGAGCAGTTCTTC. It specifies CASSPGHGGNEQFF.

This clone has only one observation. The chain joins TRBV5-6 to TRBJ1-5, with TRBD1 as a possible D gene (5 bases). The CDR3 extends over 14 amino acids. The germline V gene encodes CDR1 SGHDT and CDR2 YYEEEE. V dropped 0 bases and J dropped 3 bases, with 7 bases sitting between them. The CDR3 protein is CASSLAGLNQPQHF. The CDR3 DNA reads TGTGCCAGCAGCTTGGCAGGGCTCAATCAGCCCCAGCATTTT. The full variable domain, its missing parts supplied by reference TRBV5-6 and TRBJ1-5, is DAGVTQSPTHLIKTRGQQVTLRCSPKSGHDTVSWYQQALGQGPQFIFQYYEEEERQRGNFPDRFSGHQFPNYSSELNVNALLLGDSALYLCASSLAGLNQPQHFGDGTRLSIL.

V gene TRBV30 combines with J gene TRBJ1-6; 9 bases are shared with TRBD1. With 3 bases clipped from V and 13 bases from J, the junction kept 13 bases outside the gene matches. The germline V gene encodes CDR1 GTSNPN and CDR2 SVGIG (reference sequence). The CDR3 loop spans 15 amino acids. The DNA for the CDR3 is TGTGCCTGGAGGGCTTCCGGGACAGGGAGGGGGCCCCTCCACTTT. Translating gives CAWRASGTGRGPLHF.

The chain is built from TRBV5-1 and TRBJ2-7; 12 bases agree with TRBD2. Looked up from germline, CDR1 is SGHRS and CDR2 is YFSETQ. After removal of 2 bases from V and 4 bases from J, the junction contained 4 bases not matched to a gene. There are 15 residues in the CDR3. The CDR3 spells CASSFPSGGVYEQYF. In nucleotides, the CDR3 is TGCGCCAGCAGCTTCCCTAGCGGGGGGGTTTACGAGCAGTACTTC.

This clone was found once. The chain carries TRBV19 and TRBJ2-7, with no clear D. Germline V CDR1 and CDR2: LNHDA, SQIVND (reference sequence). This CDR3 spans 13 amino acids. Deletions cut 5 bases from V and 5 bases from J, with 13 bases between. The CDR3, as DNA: TGTGCCAGTAGTGGGTGGGTTAACAACGAGCAGTACTTC. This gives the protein CASSGWVNNEQYF.

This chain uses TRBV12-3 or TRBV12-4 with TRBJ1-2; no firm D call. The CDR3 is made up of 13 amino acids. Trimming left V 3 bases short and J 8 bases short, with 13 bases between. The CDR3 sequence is CASSLSGPRGYTF. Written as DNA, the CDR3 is TGTGCCAGCAGTTTGAGCGGGCCCCGGGGCTACACCTTC.

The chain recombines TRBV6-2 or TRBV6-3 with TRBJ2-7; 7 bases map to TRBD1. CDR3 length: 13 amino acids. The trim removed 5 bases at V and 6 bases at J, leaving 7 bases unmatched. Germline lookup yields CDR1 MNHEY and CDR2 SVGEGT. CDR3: CASSRTGPIEQYF. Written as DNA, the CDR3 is TGTGCCAGCAGTCGGACAGGCCCCATCGAGCAGTACTTC.